The clone carrying this TCR beta chain was observed once. Method: immunoSEQ multiplex PCR; TCRdb's copy keeps in-frame clones and lacks some. Of roughly 200,000 clones in the sample, over 75% were seen once. Seattle-derived patients entered the study during active infection and were followed longitudinally. The data originate from a study of blood T cell repertoires in COVID-19. Overall study: T cells, B-cell-depleted T cells, or PBMCs provided the cDNA or gDNA that served as material.

Germline V gene sequence: CDR1 MNHEY, CDR2 SVGAGI. The V end lost 7 bases, the J end lost 0 bases, and 9 bases lay between the germline ends. The CDR3 covers 13 residues. Sequencing was performed on peripheral blood. The chain links TRBV6-5 to TRBJ1-2; no firm D call. The TCR was taken from a person aged 65 to 85 with COVID-19, enrolled during active disease. CDR3 in amino acids: CASTSLPNYGYTF. CDR3 DNA sequence: TGTGCCAGCACTTCCCTTCCTAACTATGGCTACACCTTC.